This section outlines one T cell receptor beta chain sequence together with its context. There are 19 residues in the CDR3. Germline CDR1 reads MGHRA; CDR2 reads YSYEKL. Unmatched junction bases numbered 15, after V lost 0 bases and J lost 3 bases. Measured with immunoSEQ multiplex PCR; TCRdb has only the in-frame clones, and not every one. The sample yields around 290,000 clones, approximately 90% seen once. This record belongs to a study of blood T cell repertoires in COVID-19. Study members were between roughly 18 and 100 years old and lived in some 22 US regions. Each participant's cohort was designated according to participant-reported clinical history.

This receptor was taken from an older woman in a cohort exposed to, infected with or recovered from COVID-19 (not recorded which). The gene calls are TRBV4-1 and TRBJ2-7, with 9 positions matching TRBD1. Sequenced: PBMCs or T cells enriched from blood (not recorded which). In nucleotides, the CDR3 is TGCGCCAGCAGCCAAGATGAGTGGCGCGGACAGGGGAAGCTCTACGAGCAGTACTTC. Protein: CASSQDEWRGQGKLYEQYF.